The rows below give T cell receptor beta chains drawn from one sample of a study of esophageal squamous cell carcinoma under preoperative chemotherapy. TCRdb reprocessed the PCR reads via MiXCR and lists one record per CDR3 protein. The repertoire consists of around 9,800 distinct CDR3 sequences, with 63% occurring once and the leading ten covering roughly 29%. Specimen collection occurred from a patient given preoperative chemotherapy. The receptors originated from a human donor with esophageal squamous cell carcinoma. The donor label of this sample is uncertain. CDR3s include the opening cysteine and the closing phenylalanine or tryptophan. D genes are given only for firm matches. Clone size is given for some rows only: seen once, a few or many times, or a class if the clone is expanded.

TRBJ2-3	-	16	TRBD2	TRBV6-1	CASRDLGGCATNMQYF	TGTGCCAGCCGTGACTTGGGGGGGTGCGCCACAAACATGCAGTATTTT
TRBJ2-1	-	12	-	TRBV12-3/TRBV12-4	CASSTYRDEQFF	TGTGCCAGCAGTACCTACAGGGATGAGCAGTTCTTC
TRBJ2-3	-	16	-	TRBV6-1	CASRLTLSGRTDTQYF	TGTGCCAGCAGGCTGACACTGTCGGGTCGCACAGATACGCAGTATTTT
TRBJ2-5	-	14	-	TRBV6-1	CAGRGARGQETQYF	TGTGCGGGGCGTGGGGCGCGGGGCCAAGAGACCCAGTACTTC
TRBJ2-3	-	16	-	TRBV6-1	CSSRELGGSDQDTQYF	TGTTCCAGCAGGGAGCTTGGGGGAAGCGACCAAGATACGCAGTATTTT
TRBJ1-1	-	17	-	TRBV6-5	CASSYSNLGGRNTEAFF	TGTGCCAGCAGTTACTCGAATTTGGGGGGCCGGAACACTGAAGCTTTCTTT
TRBJ2-1	once	15	TRBD2	TRBV6-1	CASSEAWAGANEQFF	TGTGCCAGCAGTGAAGCGTGGGCGGGAGCCAATGAGCAGTTCTTC
TRBJ2-1	many	17	TRBD2	TRBV7-2	CASSLSPGLAYYNEQFF	TGTGCCAGCAGCTTATCCCCGGGACTAGCGTACTACAATGAGCAGTTCTTC
TRBJ2-1	-	12	TRBD1	TRBV10-3	CATTGTGVEQFF	TGTGCCACCACAGGGACAGGGGTTGAGCAGTTCTTC
TRBJ2-4	once	15	-	TRBV10-2	CAGTIGAWGQNIQYF	TGCGCCGGGACAATAGGGGCATGGGGCCAAAACATCCAGTACTTC
TRBJ2-4	-	16	-	TRBV6-1	CASRDSWGSYTDTQYF	TGTGCCAGCCGCGACTCTTGGGGGAGCTACACAGACACGCAGTACTTT
TRBJ2-3	-	16	-	TRBV6-1	CASGGFGGSDQDTQYF	TGTGCCAGCGGGGGATTTGGGGGAAGCGACCAAGATACGCAGTATTTC
TRBJ1-4	medium-sized	15	-	TRBV6-5	CASSLTEAGNEKLFF	TGTGCCAGCAGTTTGACAGAGGCTGGTAATGAAAAACTGTTTTTT
TRBJ1-6	-	15	-	TRBV11-2	CASSLYEGKGSPLHF	TGTGCCAGCAGCTTATACGAGGGAAAGGGCTCACCCCTCCACTTT
TRBJ2-5	-	15	TRBD2	TRBV7-6	CGGGLGGRDQETQYF	TGTGGCGGGGGGCTGGGGGGGCGTGACCAAGAGACCCAGTACTTC
TRBJ2-7	few	15	TRBD1	TRBV27	CASSLRGTGSYEQYF	TGTGCCAGCAGTTTGAGGGGGACAGGGTCCTACGAGCAGTACTTC
TRBJ2-7	few	12	-	TRBV12-3/TRBV12-4	CASSLRRREQYF	TGTGCCAGCAGTTTACGCCGACGGGAGCAGTACTTC
TRBJ2-1	-	13	-	TRBV11-2	CASSFSRNNEQFF	TGTGCCAGCAGCTTCTCTAGAAACAATGAGCAGTTCTTC
TRBJ2-2	-	18	-	TRBV6-5	CASSYSRARAGNTGELFF	TGTGCCAGCAGTTACTCAAGGGCCAGGGCGGGGAACACCGGGGAGCTGTTTTTT
TRBJ2-5	medium-sized	14	-	TRBV6-1	CASSTGRTKETQYF	TGTGCCAGCAGTACGGGACGGACTAAAGAGACCCAGTACTTC
TRBJ2-3	-	15	TRBD2	TRBV11-3	CARGRGGRFPDTQYF	TGTGCCAGGGGTCGGGGAGGGCGTTTCCCAGATACGCAGTATTTC
TRBJ1-4	-	12	-	TRBV6-1	CASINNNEKLFF	TGTGCCAGCATCAATAATAATGAAAAACTGTTTTTT
TRBJ1-2	-	12	-	TRBV6-1	CASSSGEYGYTF	TGTGCCAGCAGCAGTGGGGAATATGGCTACACCTTC
TRBJ2-5	few	15	-	TRBV7-2	CASSLDGPWRETQYF	TGTGCCAGCAGCTTAGATGGACCTTGGCGGGAGACCCAGTACTTC
TRBJ2-7	-	12	-	TRBV12-3/TRBV12-4	CASSFILQEQYF	TGTGCCAGCAGTTTTATCCTACAAGAGCAGTACTTC
TRBJ2-1	once	15	TRBD1	TRBV6-4	CASSDEGQGAREQFF	TGTGCCAGCAGTGACGAGGGACAGGGGGCTCGGGAGCAGTTCTTC
TRBJ2-1	-	19	-	TRBV10-1	CASSPTRGGLRRSYNEQFF	TGCGCCAGCAGTCCCACGCGGGGAGGCCTCCGGCGCTCCTACAATGAGCAGTTCTTC
TRBJ2-1	many	15	-	TRBV6-1	CASSEVSRAYNEQFF	TGTGCCAGCAGTGAAGTGAGCAGGGCCTACAATGAGCAGTTCTTC
TRBJ2-3	few	14	-	TRBV6-1	CASTRRASTDTQYF	TGTGCCAGCACCAGGAGGGCCAGCACAGATACGCAGTATTTT
TRBJ2-7	once	14	-	TRBV7-9	CASSSGGNSYEQYF	TGTGCCAGCAGCTCTGGTGGCAACTCCTACGAGCAGTACTTC
TRBJ2-1	-	16	TRBD2	TRBV6-1	CASSAGTSGRAAEQFF	TGTGCCAGCAGTGCCGGGACTAGCGGGAGGGCCGCCGAGCAGTTCTTC
TRBJ2-2	-	16	-	TRBV6-5	CASSYSSLGNTGELFF	TGTGCCAGCAGTTACTCTTCCCTAGGGAACACCGGGGAGCTGTTTTTT
TRBJ2-4	-	12	-	TRBV25-1	CAGLGGKHTQYF	TGTGCGGGGCTGGGAGGCAAACATACGCAGTACTTC
TRBJ2-4	-	13	-	TRBV3-1	CASSQVGSTEQYF	TGTGCCAGCAGCCAAGTAGGGTCCACTGAGCAGTACTTC
TRBJ2-1	-	15	TRBD2	TRBV6-1	CASSEAAGGPDEQYF	TGTGCCAGCAGTGAAGCGGCGGGAGGGCCGGATGAGCAGTACTTT
TRBJ2-5	-	14	TRBD1	TRBV12-5	CASGFRTGQETQYF	TGTGCTAGTGGTTTCAGGACAGGACAAGAGACCCAGTACTTC
TRBJ2-3	-	16	TRBD2	TRBV7-2	CASSSGTIRLTDTQYF	TGTGCCAGCAGCTCGGGGACTATAAGGCTTACAGATACGCAGTATTTT